Listed here is a single T cell receptor (beta chain). Germline V lookup: CDR1 KGHSH, CDR2 LQKENI. V was cut by 5 bases and J by 10 bases, with 25 bases left in between. This CDR3 is 16 amino acids long. The data were obtained in a study of blood T cell repertoires in COVID-19. All enrollees were roughly 18 to 90 years old and from 24 US areas. The table came from immunoSEQ multiplex PCR; TCRdb's copy has only in-frame clones and leaves some out. The top ten clones hold roughly 4.3% of a sample with roughly 290,000 clones, 80% to 90% of them seen once. V gene TRBV18 combines with J gene TRBJ2-3, with a weak D call TRBD2 (5 bases). The TCR comes from a woman aged 25-40 years who had recovered from COVID-19. The sample comprised PBMCs or T cells enriched from blood (not recorded which). CDR3 residues: CASSTDWAERASPQYF. The DNA of the CDR3 is TGTGCCAGCTCAACTGACTGGGCGGAGAGGGCGTCGCCGCAGTATTTT.